This T cell receptor (beta chain) was obtained from a study of cytomegalovirus exposure and HLA in healthy donors. Study conclusions and caveats: With later analysis, a missense DCLRE1C variant became linked to TCR beta V- and J-gene trimming.

The sample holds one count of this clone. Antigen unknown. 60 Vbeta and 13 Jbeta primers were used in PCR. Sequenced by immunoSEQ multiplex PCR; TCRdb stores in-frame clones only, minus some. Here the sample spans some 120,000 clones, 75% to 85% being singletons. The CDR3 contains 15 residues. V was clipped by 4 bases and J by 4 bases; unmatched bases: 10. Germline-derived CDR1 and CDR2 are SGHDN and FVKESK. The sample consisted of PBMCs. This rearrangement joins TRBV14 to TRBJ2-7; TRBD1 aligns across 7 bases. The source is a man aged 35 to 55 in good health and CMV-seronegative. The CDR3, as DNA: TGTGCCAGCAGCCGTAGGGACAGTTTAACTTACGAGCAGTACTTC. Translating gives CASSRRDSLTYEQYF.